This TCR beta chain was found in a study of cytomegalovirus exposure and HLA in healthy donors. Study-level background: Membership in the Caucasian-associated ancestry cluster was found for 81% of around 380 genotyped donors. Study-level findings and limits: It was shown in a later analysis that HLA-associated TCR beta chains were more clonally expanded than other, equally common chains. In vitro assays verified that a few CMV-associated chains recognized CMV antigens specifically. Donor immune exposure was known only as CMV serostatus.

For this clone: Its antigen is undetermined.

The PCR made use of 60 Vbeta and 13 Jbeta primers. This table comes from immunoSEQ multiplex PCR, and its TCRdb copy is limited to in-frame clones, with some not included. The table shows about 76,000 clones, with approximately 72% occurring only once. CDR3 length: 15 residues. Unmatched junction bases numbered 10, after V lost 10 bases and J lost 2 bases. Looked up from germline, CDR1 is ENHRY and CDR2 is SYGVKD. The J gene is TRBJ2-3, the V gene TRBV10-3; 9 bases map to TRBD1. This clonotype was sampled from a woman aged 40 to 50 in good health and CMV-seropositive. Sequencing input: PBMCs. CDR3 in DNA: TGTGCCACCGCTTCAGGACAGGGGAACACAGATACGCAGTATTTT. Translation gives CATASGQGNTDTQYF.